This T cell receptor beta chain was captured in a study of OX40 agonist ivuxolimab in advanced cancers. Background on the study: Patients were infused with ivuxolimab every 2 weeks at 0.01 to 10 mg/kg.

Only in-frame clones appear in the TCRdb table, and some are missing; sequencing was by immunoSEQ multiplex PCR. The sample consists of tens of thousands of clones, 84% of them appearing once. General observations from the study: Normalized T-cell clonal expansion was also low in some nonresponders. What antigens the expanded peripheral T cells recognized was never established.

Systemic immunosuppression or autoimmune disease history was grounds to exclude patients. In regard to this clone: Its target is not known.

Trimming at V came to 0 bases and at J to 5 bases, leaving 11 bases not matched to a gene. This CDR3 spans 17 amino acids. Germline CDR1 reads SGHRS; CDR2 reads YFSETQ. The V call is TRBV5-1, the J call TRBJ2-3, with 8 bases identical to TRBD2. Material: CD4+ or CD8+ T cells sorted from blood, obtained in a trial of the OX40 agonist ivuxolimab. The clonotype comes from an adult with an advanced solid tumor such as melanoma, head and neck, liver or kidney cancer. The CDR3 nucleotides are TGCGCCAGCAGCTTGGCCGCACTAGCGGCGGGGGGAGATACGCAGTATTTT. It is translated as CASSLAALAAGGDTQYF. Drawing the rest from reference TRBV5-1 and TRBJ2-3, the complete variable domain is KAGVTQTPRYLIKTRGQQVTLSCSPISGHRSVSWYQQTPGQGLQFLFEYFSETQRNKGNFPGRFSGRQFSNSRSEMNVSTLELGDSALYLCASSLAALAAGGDTQYFGPGTRLTVL.